These T cell receptor beta chains were read from a single sample in a study of blood T cell repertoires in COVID-19. The table came from immunoSEQ multiplex PCR; TCRdb's copy has only in-frame clones and leaves some out. The sample holds 90,000 to 100,000 clones; around 84% are singletons and the top ten take around 15%. Source material: peripheral blood. These receptors originate from an older woman with acute or convalescent COVID-19. The CDR3 runs from the conserved cysteine through the conserved F or W. A D gene is named only where the DNA matches it firmly. A clone size is listed for some rows: how often the clone was seen (once, few, many), or a class if it is expanded.

NA	NA	TRBV5-1	TRBJ1-4	TGCGCCAGCAGCCTCTCTGGGGGGGGCTTCGTTAATGAAAAACTGTTTTTT	CASSLSGGGFVNEKLFF
NA	TRBD1	TRBV5-1	TRBJ1-1	TGCGCCAGCAGCGTGACAGGGGGCTCCACTGAAGCTTTCTTT	CASSVTGGSTEAFF
NA	NA	TRBV2	TRBJ2-3	TGTGCCAGCCAGCTAGTCACAGATACGCAGTATTTT	CASQLVTDTQYF
NA	TRBD1	TRBV27	TRBJ1-2	TGTGCCAGCAGTCGCAACGACAGGGGCGGTGGCTACACCTTC	CASSRNDRGGGYTF
NA	NA	TRBV3-1/TRBV3-2	TRBJ2-1	TGTGCCAGCAGCCGCCCCACCTTATCCAGTGAGCAGTTCTTC	CASSRPTLSSEQFF
NA	TRBD2	TRBV7-2	TRBJ2-7	TGTGCCAGCAGCCCTACTAGCGGGGCTTACGAGCAGTACTTC	CASSPTSGAYEQYF
once	TRBD1	TRBV5-1	TRBJ1-6	TGCGCCAGCAGTTCCGGGACAGGGGATTCACCCCTCCACTTT	CASSSGTGDSPLHF
NA	TRBD1	TRBV3-1/TRBV3-2	TRBJ1-2	TGTGCCAGCAGCCAGGGACAGGGGGACTGGGGCTACACCTTC	CASSQGQGDWGYTF
NA	TRBD1	TRBV7-2	TRBJ1-5	TGTGCCAGCAGCTCATTGACAGGGGTGGCTCAGCCCCAGCATTTT	CASSSLTGVAQPQHF
NA	NA	TRBV2	TRBJ1-2	TGTGCCAGCAGGCTTACCGGGACATCCTATGGCTACACCTTC	CASRLTGTSYGYTF
NA	NA	TRBV7-9	TRBJ1-2	TGTGCCAGCAGCTCGCTCGGCTATGGCTACACCTTC	CASSSLGYGYTF
NA	NA	TRBV2	TRBJ1-2	TGTGCCAGCAGTGACAGGGAGGGTACCGGCTACACCTTC	CASSDREGTGYTF
NA	TRBD1	TRBV6-5	TRBJ1-2	TGTGCCAGCAGAGCAGGACAGGTTTATGGCTACACCTTC	CASRAGQVYGYTF
NA	TRBD1	TRBV5-1	TRBJ1-1	TGCGCCAGCAGCCAGGGACAGGGGCACACTGAAGCTTTCTTT	CASSQGQGHTEAFF
NA	TRBD1	TRBV3-1/TRBV3-2	TRBJ2-7	TGTGCCAGCAGCTACGGACAGGGGAACTACGAGCAGTACTTC	CASSYGQGNYEQYF
NA	NA	TRBV7-3	TRBJ2-3	TGTGCCAGCAGCGTCGCGGATGGTTCGCATACGCAGTATTTT	CASSVADGSHTQYF
NA	NA	TRBV10-1	TRBJ1-3	TGCGCCAGCAGTGCAGGGATGCGAACTGGAAACACCATATATTTT	CASSAGMRTGNTIYF
once	NA	TRBV6-5	TRBJ1-3	TGTGCCAGCAGGTCCCGTGAAGGGGTTGGAAACACCATATATTTT	CASRSREGVGNTIYF
NA	TRBD1	TRBV28	TRBJ1-1	TGTGCCAGCAGTCCCCTGGACAGGGCGAACACTGAAGCTTTCTTT	CASSPLDRANTEAFF
NA	TRBD2	TRBV9	TRBJ2-5	TGTGCCAGCAGCGTAGGGGTGGCGGGGGGTCAAGAGACCCAGTACTTC	CASSVGVAGGQETQYF
NA	TRBD2	TRBV2	TRBJ2-5	TGTGCCAGCAGTGTCAATAGCGGGGGGTCAGAGACCCAGTACTTC	CASSVNSGGSETQYF
NA	NA	TRBV7-2	TRBJ1-2	TGTGCCAGCAGCCCGGGGACTGCTACTAACTATGGCTACACCTTC	CASSPGTATNYGYTF
few	TRBD2	TRBV7-8	TRBJ2-7	TGTGCCAGCTTTTCCTTAAGGAGAGCGGGGGGAAACTCCTACGAGCAGTACTTC	CASFSLRRAGGNSYEQYF
NA	NA	TRBV30	TRBJ2-7	TGTGCCTGGAATGAGCGGGTCTCCTACGAGCAGTACTTC	CAWNERVSYEQYF
NA	NA	TRBV9	TRBJ2-5	TGTGCCAGCAGCCATGGTAGGGGGAGCCAAGAGACCCAGTACTTC	CASSHGRGSQETQYF
NA	NA	TRBV5-4	TRBJ1-2	TGTGCCAGCAGCAAGCAGGGAGGCGACTATGGCTACACCTTC	CASSKQGGDYGYTF
NA	NA	TRBV7-9	TRBJ1-2	TGTGCCAGCAGCTTAGATAGCTATGGCTACACCTTC	CASSLDSYGYTF
NA	NA	TRBV5-1	TRBJ1-5	TGCGCCAGCAGCCGAACAGGGAATCAGCCCCAGCATTTT	CASSRTGNQPQHF
once	TRBD2	TRBV29-1	TRBJ2-3	TGCAGCGTTGACCCCCGGGTGGGTAGCGGGGGAACAGATACGCAGTATTTT	CSVDPRVGSGGTDTQYF
once	NA	TRBV4-1	TRBJ1-6	TGCGCCAGCAGCCAAGACCTCCCGGCCAGAAGGGGTTCACCCCTCCACTTT	CASSQDLPARRGSPLHF
few	TRBD1	TRBV6-5	TRBJ1-2	TGTGCCAGCAGGGGGGCAGGGGGAATCGGCTACACCTTC	CASRGAGGIGYTF
NA	NA	TRBV6-6	TRBJ2-1	TGTGCCAGCAGTTACTCAGGAGGGGAGCAGTTCTTC	CASSYSGGEQFF
NA	NA	TRBV11-1	TRBJ1-1	TGTGCCAGCAGCTTCAGGGTACCAATGAACACTGAAGCTTTCTTT	CASSFRVPMNTEAFF
NA	TRBD1	TRBV20-1	TRBJ1-5	TGCAGTGCTAGTCGGACAGGGCTTTTCGGCAATCAGCCCCAGCATTTT	CSASRTGLFGNQPQHF
NA	NA	TRBV4-2	TRBJ1-6	TGTGCCAGCAGCCAGACGAAGGGGCTGGGGAATTCACCCCTCCACTTT	CASSQTKGLGNSPLHF
once	TRBD1	TRBV11-3	TRBJ1-2	TGTGCCAGCAGCTTAGACGCAGGGGGCGGCTACACCTTC	CASSLDAGGGYTF
NA	NA	TRBV20-1	TRBJ1-1	TGCAGTGCTGGTTGGGAGGGCCAAGCTTTCTTT	CSAGWEGQAFF
NA	NA	TRBV7-3	TRBJ1-4	TGTGCCAGCAGTCCAGGGGACGCAACTAATGAAAAACTGTTTTTT	CASSPGDATNEKLFF